What follows are 10 T cell receptor beta chains derived from one specimen sequenced in a study of response to subunit inactivated influenza vaccine. TCRdb passed the RT-PCR reads through MiXCR, listing each CDR3 protein once. Counted here are hundreds of thousands of distinct CDR3 sequences, 14% occurring once; the ten biggest clones make up approximately 7.6%. Sequences were derived from PBMCs from blood, sampled about 14 days before vaccination. These receptors were taken from a man aged 45-60 years who received an inactivated influenza vaccine.

The chain recombines TRBV5-1 with TRBJ2-3, with 10 bases fitting TRBD2. Germline V gene sequence: CDR1 SGHRS, CDR2 YFSETQ. This CDR3 spans 15 amino acids. V trimming: 2 bases; J trimming: 5 bases; junction bases outside the gene matches: 5. The CDR3 loop is CASSFGAGGGDTQYF. The CDR3 nucleotides read TGCGCCAGCAGCTTCGGAGCGGGAGGGGGAGATACGCAGTATTTT.

Worth noting for this clonotype: The junction departs from the called germline gene at one end, perhaps through a read error. The V gene is TRBV7-9, the J gene TRBJ2-1; D may correspond to TRBD1 or TRBD2 (5 bases each). Germline-derived CDR1 and CDR2 are SEHNR and FQNEAQ (reference sequence). CDR3 length: 12 residues. This CDR3 reads CVSSRQGPEQFF. CDR3 sequence (DNA): TGTGTCAGCAGCCGTCAGGGACCTGAGCAGTTCTTC.

This chain uses TRBV9 with TRBJ2-3; a weak D match, TRBD1 (6 bases). The CDR3 is 16 residues long. Germline V gives CDR1 SGDLS, CDR2 YYNGEE. The V gene lost 4 bases and the J gene lost 2 bases, with 17 bases spanning the gap. The CDR3 loop reads CASSPRAGAVTDTQYF. The CDR3 nucleotides read TGTGCCAGCAGCCCTCGGGCAGGGGCCGTCACAGATACGCAGTATTTT.

This clonotype was counted at least ten times. This rearrangement joins TRBV25-1 to TRBJ2-7; tentatively, D is TRBD2 (6 bases). The CDR3 loop spans 13 amino acids. The V and J ends lost 5 bases and 2 bases respectively, with 10 bases between them. Germline CDR1 MGHDK, CDR2 SYGVNS. CDR3 bases: TGTGCCAGCAGTAGCGGGCCAGCCTACGAGCAGTACTTC. Translated, it gives CASSSGPAYEQYF.

This clonotype came up a few times. The chain couples TRBV20-1 to TRBJ2-4; a weak D match, TRBD2 (6 bases). The germline V gene encodes CDR1 DFQATT and CDR2 SNEGSKA (reference sequence). Trimming left V 8 bases short and J 6 bases short, with 17 bases between. The CDR3 spans 13 residues. The CDR3, as DNA: TGCAGTCCCCGGGACTTATTACCAAACATTCAGTACTTC. Residues: CSPRDLLPNIQYF.

J is TRBJ2-7 and V is TRBV15, with 8 bases lining up with TRBD2. V dropped 4 bases and J dropped 0; count of bases not matched to a gene: 2. The CDR3 has 14 amino acids. CDR1 is LNHNV and CDR2 is YYDKDF in the germline V gene (reference sequence). The CDR3 protein is CATSKSGGSYEQYF. DNA for the CDR3: TGTGCCACCAGCAAGAGCGGGGGCTCCTACGAGCAGTACTTC.

This rearrangement joins TRBV28 to TRBJ1-1, with D perhaps matching TRBD1 (6 bases). This CDR3 comprises 12 residues. The germline V gene has CDR1 MDHEN and CDR2 SYDVKM. V gave up 2 bases and J gave up 11 bases, with 12 bases separating them. CDR3 sequence reads: CASSLPGVYAFF. The CDR3 coding sequence is TGTGCCAGCAGTTTACCAGGGGTCTACGCTTTCTTT. Drawing the rest from reference TRBV28 and TRBJ1-1, the complete variable domain is DVKVTQSSRYLVKRTGEKVFLECVQDMDHENMFWYRQDPGLGLRLIYFSYDVKMKEKGDIPEGYSVSREKKERFSLILESASTNQTSMYLCASSLPGVYAFFGQGTRLTVV.

This clonotype showed up just a few times. The chain combines TRBV4-1 with TRBJ2-2; 8 nucleotides align to TRBD1. After removal of 2 bases from V and 8 bases from J, the junction contained 10 bases not matched to a gene. CDR1 is MGHRA and CDR2 is YSYEKL in the germline V gene. CDR3 size: 16 residues. The CDR3 nucleotides read TGCGCCAGCAGCCAACCCCGGACAGGGCCCCTAGGGGAGCTGTTTTTT. It encodes CASSQPRTGPLGELFF.

Regarding this clonotype: The final CDR3 position lacks the conserved phenylalanine or tryptophan, pointing to a likely read error. The chain is built from TRBV2 and TRBJ2-5, with TRBD2 identical over 8 bases. This CDR3 is built from 15 residues. Germline trimming cut 4 bases from V and 4 bases from J; bases unmatched to any gene: 8. CDR1 is SNHLY and CDR2 is FYNNEI in the germline V gene. As DNA, the CDR3 is TGTGCCAGCAGTGTTATGGCCGGGAGGGGAGAGACCCAGTACTTA. This encodes CASSVMAGRGETQYL.

The genes are TRBV28 and TRBJ2-2, with a weak D call TRBD2 (6 bases). This CDR3 has 16 residues. CDR1 is MDHEN, CDR2 SYDVKM, per germline. V was clipped by 3 bases and J by 1 base, with 12 bases between them. The CDR3 loop reads CASSFWRGRNTGELFF. The CDR3 coding sequence is TGTGCCAGCAGTTTTTGGAGGGGCCGGAACACCGGGGAGCTGTTTTTT.